This entry lists 3 T cell receptor beta chains sequenced from one sample in a study of blood T cell repertoires in COVID-19. Repertoires were generated with immunoSEQ multiplex PCR, while TCRdb's copy carries only in-frame clones and drops some. Of 410,000 or so clones detected, over 75% appear once; the ten largest clones hold about 1.6%. The sequenced material came from peripheral blood. The receptors derive from a woman in her thirties or forties with COVID-19, enrolled during active disease.

The chain couples TRBV7-2 to TRBJ1-1; possible D gene TRBD1, 5 bases. Trimming cost V 0 bases and J 0 bases, with 8 bases left between them. Germline V CDR1 and CDR2: SGHTA, FQGNSA. This CDR3 is built from 15 residues. The CDR3 sequence is CASSLARGLNTEAFF. The CDR3 DNA is TGTGCCAGCAGCTTAGCTAGGGGTTTGAACACTGAAGCTTTCTTT.

V gene TRBV10-3 combines with J gene TRBJ1-2; no clear D gene. Trimming cost V 10 bases and J 4 bases, with 16 bases left between them. Germline lookup yields CDR1 ENHRY and CDR2 SYGVKD. The CDR3 loop spans 13 amino acids. The CDR3 coding sequence is TGTGCCACCCACGACCCGAGGAGCTATGGCTACACCTTC. It is translated as CATHDPRSYGYTF.

The chain combines TRBV28 with TRBJ1-1; the match to TRBD1 covers 8 bases. The length of the CDR3 is 15 residues. Germline lookup yields CDR1 MDHEN and CDR2 SYDVKM. After removal of 6 bases from V and 5 bases from J, the junction contained 11 bases not matched to a gene. The CDR3 region has the DNA TGTGCCAGCAGCATCAGTACAGGGGGGATGACTGAAGCTTTCTTT. Encoded protein: CASSISTGGMTEAFF. The variable domain in full, completed from reference TRBV28 and TRBJ1-1, reads DVKVTQSSRYLVKRTGEKVFLECVQDMDHENMFWYRQDPGLGLRLIYFSYDVKMKEKGDIPEGYSVSREKKERFSLILESASTNQTSMYLCASSISTGGMTEAFFGQGTRLTVV.